This T cell receptor (beta chain) was observed in a study of T cell changes during pregnancy in multiple sclerosis. Sequencing was performed with immunoSEQ multiplex PCR; in TCRdb, only in-frame clones are kept and a portion is missing. The sample shows about 53,000 clones, 90% of them seen only once. The CDR3 spans 16 residues. The ends were cut back, 0 bases at V and 7 bases at J, with 13 bases in the middle. Germline V lookup: CDR1 LGHNA, CDR2 YSLEER. The source of this sequence is a female donor with multiple sclerosis, enrolled in a pregnancy study. Sequencing was performed on CD8+ T cells from peripheral blood mononuclear cells, taken before pregnancy. The rearrangement joins TRBV4-3 to TRBJ1-6; no definite D call. In DNA form, the CDR3 reads TGCGCCAGCAGCCAAGATCGAGGGTCTTCCAATTCACCCCTCCACTTT. Translating gives CASSQDRGSSNSPLHF.